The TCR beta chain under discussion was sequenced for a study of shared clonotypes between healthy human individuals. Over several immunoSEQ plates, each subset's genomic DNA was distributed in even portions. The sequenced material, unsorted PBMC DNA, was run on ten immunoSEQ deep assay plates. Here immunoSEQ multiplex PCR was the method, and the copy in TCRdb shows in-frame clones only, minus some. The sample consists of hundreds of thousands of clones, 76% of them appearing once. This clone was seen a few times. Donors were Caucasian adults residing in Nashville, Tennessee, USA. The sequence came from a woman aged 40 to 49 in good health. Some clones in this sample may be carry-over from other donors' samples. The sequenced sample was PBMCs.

CDR3: CASSDGSGTHTGELFF. The CDR3 DNA is TGTGCCAGCAGTGACGGGAGCGGTACCCACACCGGGGAGCTGTTTTTT. The chain uses TRBV6-4 and TRBJ2-2; D is perhaps TRBD2 (5 bases). Trimming took 2 bases from V and 3 from J, leaving 13 bases between them. The CDR3 length is 16 residues. Per germline, CDR1 MRHNA and CDR2 SNTAGT.